Detailed here is one T cell receptor (beta chain). This specimen comes from a study of blood T cell repertoires in COVID-19. Background on the study: Acute and convalescent COVID-19 specimens originated in the United States, Italy and Spain. T cells, B-cell-depleted T cells, or PBMCs supplied cDNA or gDNA.

Data came from immunoSEQ multiplex PCR; TCRdb stores just in-frame clones and leaves some out. The sample lists around 170,000 clones; about three quarters were seen once. Seattle enrolled patients during active infection and tracked them longitudinally. Germline loops: CDR1 SGHDN, CDR2 FVKESK. CDR3 length: 17 residues. Trimming left V 0 bases short and J 4 bases short, with 16 bases between. The V and J genes are TRBV14 and TRBJ1-3; D unresolved. The sample taken for sequencing was peripheral blood. The receptor was isolated from an elderly woman with COVID-19, enrolled during active disease. The CDR3 reads CASSQDLLGASGNTIYF. The CDR3 coding sequence is TGTGCCAGCAGCCAAGATTTATTAGGAGCCAGCGGAAACACCATATATTTT.